This T cell receptor beta chain is drawn from a study of identical twins. Notes on the study in general: Among monozygotic twins, out-of-frame TCR alpha sharing exceeded what models predicted. Fewer insertions characterized abundant cord blood beta clonotypes, whereas memory repertoires showed none.

Donors uniformly comprised healthy Caucasians. With 5 bases clipped from V and 4 bases from J, the junction kept 6 bases outside the gene matches. This CDR3 comprises 15 residues. TCRdb re-called the 5' RACE reads through MiXCR, storing one row per CDR3 protein. The repertoire includes 1.5 million to 2 million distinct CDR3 sequences, around 33% of them detected once, and under 0.35% sits in the top ten. About this clonotype: Its antigen remains unidentified.

The TCR originated in a newborn girl in good health. The sample taken for sequencing was cord blood. The gene calls are TRBV12-3 or TRBV12-4 and TRBJ1-1; 11 bases map to TRBD1. CDR3 DNA: TGTGCCAGCAGTAAAACCGGGACAGGGGGCACTGAAGCTTTCTTT. Its protein is CASSKTGTGGTEAFF.